A single sample gave rise to the 4 T cell receptor beta chains below, sequenced in a study of cytomegalovirus exposure and HLA in healthy donors. The PCR was carried out with 60 Vbeta primers and 13 Jbeta primers. Repertoires were generated with immunoSEQ multiplex PCR, while TCRdb's copy carries only in-frame clones and drops some. The sample carries about 190,000 clones, approximately 70% recorded once. What was sequenced was PBMCs. These receptor sequences come from a woman in her 30s in good health and CMV-seronegative.

The V gene is TRBV27, the J gene TRBJ1-2, with no clear D. Germline lookup yields CDR1 MNHEY and CDR2 SMNVEV (reference sequence). The CDR3 totals 13 residues. V shed 4 bases and J shed 0 bases, with 6 bases lying between them. The CDR3: CASSYNTNYGYTF. The CDR3 bases are TGTGCCAGCAGTTACAATACTAACTATGGCTACACCTTC.

The chain couples TRBV11-3 to TRBJ2-7; 7 bases map to TRBD2. This CDR3 spans 15 amino acids. V was clipped by 1 base and J by 2 bases; unmatched bases: 5. CDR1 is SGHNT, CDR2 YENEEA, per germline. As DNA, the CDR3 is TGTGCCAGCAGCTTAGGGCCTAGCGGTGCCTACGAGCAGTACTTC. Protein sequence: CASSLGPSGAYEQYF.

V usage is TRBV5-5 and J usage is TRBJ2-3; maybe TRBD2 (5 bases). Germline assignment: CDR1 SGHKS and CDR2 YYEKEE (reference sequence). This CDR3 comprises 15 residues. Trimming shortened V by 4 bases and J by 6 bases, and 18 bases separated the two germline ends. The CDR3 sequence is CASSLYPVGEDTQYF. In nucleotides, the CDR3 is TGTGCCAGCAGCCTGTACCCGGTCGGGGAGGATACGCAGTATTTT. The variable domain in full, completed from reference TRBV5-5 and TRBJ2-3, reads DAGVTQSPTHLIKTRGQQVTLRCSPISGHKSVSWYQQVLGQGPQFIFQYYEKEERGRGNFPDRFSARQFPNYSSELNVNALLLGDSALYLCASSLYPVGEDTQYFGPGTRLTVL.

This clone was seen a handful of times. V and J are TRBV5-1 and TRBJ2-7, with 12 bases fitting TRBD1. Looked up from germline, CDR1 is SGHRS and CDR2 is YFSETQ. V lost 4 bases, J lost 3 bases, and 8 bases stayed unmatched. The CDR3 is 16 amino acids. CDR3 coding DNA: TGCGCCAGCAGCCCGTTGGGACAGGGGGCCAACTACGAGCAGTACTTC. Amino acids: CASSPLGQGANYEQYF.